The T cell receptor beta chain described here comes from a study of blood T cells in healthy people across ages. PCR was performed a second time for roughly 6 to 12 cycles using a sample-barcoded 5' primer and a J-beta primer mix. From the 5' RACE reads, TCRdb called clonotypes with MiXCR, one entry per CDR3 protein. Seen here are about 1.7 million distinct CDR3 sequences, about 28% observed once, and the top ten hold less than 9.5%. Peripheral blood was drawn, about 9.1 milliliters per donor. This clonotype was detected many times. The source of this sequence is a woman aged 30 to 39 in good health. The source material was blood.

The DNA for the CDR3 is TGTGCCAGCAGTTTCAGGGACCGCCACAATGAGCAGTTCTTC. Its protein is CASSFRDRHNEQFF. This chain links TRBV12-3 or TRBV12-4 with TRBJ2-1; either TRBD1 or TRBD2 may supply D (5 bases each). This CDR3 has 14 residues. V was trimmed by 3 bases and J by 5 bases, leaving 11 bases between them.